A selection of T cell receptor beta chains follows, all from one sample in a study of blood T cell repertoires in COVID-19. Assay used: immunoSEQ multiplex PCR; TCRdb lists only in-frame clones, some missing. The profile shows around 70,000 clones, 78% of them singletons. What was sequenced was peripheral blood. All receptors derive from a human donor in a cohort sampled during active COVID-19. CDR3s include the opening cysteine and the closing phenylalanine or tryptophan. The D gene is left open where the match is weak. Clone size is stated in some rows and not others, as once, few, many or a class when expanded.

J gene | D gene | clone size | V gene | CDR3 protein | CDR3 DNA
TRBJ2-7 | - | few | TRBV20-1 | CSASADRAAEQYF | TGCAGTGCTAGTGCGGACAGAGCAGCCGAGCAGTACTTC
TRBJ2-3 | TRBD1 | - | TRBV19 | CASSDRDRSTDTQYF | TGTGCCAGTAGTGACCGGGACAGGAGCACAGATACGCAGTATTTT
TRBJ2-1 | TRBD2 | - | TRBV6-1 | CASSEAGGRSSYNEQFF | TGTGCCAGCAGTGAAGCGGGCGGGAGGTCCTCCTACAATGAGCAGTTCTTC
TRBJ2-7 | - | - | TRBV10-3 | CAISPTLQDSYEQYF | TGTGCCATCAGTCCCACTCTTCAAGACTCCTACGAGCAGTACTTC
TRBJ1-2 | - | - | TRBV27 | CASRVNRDNYGYTF | TGTGCCAGCAGGGTAAACAGGGACAACTATGGCTACACCTTC
TRBJ2-1 | - | - | TRBV3-1/TRBV3-2 | CASSQREVVNEQFF | TGTGCCAGCAGCCAAAGGGAGGTAGTGAATGAGCAGTTCTTC
TRBJ2-5 | - | - | TRBV19 | CASSIGAGTQETQYF | TGTGCCAGTAGTATAGGGGCAGGAACTCAAGAGACCCAGTACTTC
TRBJ2-3 | TRBD2 | once | TRBV18 | CASSSQGLAGYDTQYF | TGTGCCAGCTCTTCCCAGGGACTAGCGGGATACGATACGCAGTATTTT
TRBJ2-7 | - | - | TRBV5-1 | CASSLSSATYEQYF | TGCGCCAGCAGCCTATCTAGCGCAACCTACGAGCAGTACTTC
TRBJ2-2 | - | - | TRBV7-8 | CASSPQAGGELFF | TGTGCCAGCAGCCCCCAAGCTGGCGGGGAGCTGTTTTTT
TRBJ2-5 | TRBD1 | - | TRBV5-4 | CASSLAGQIETQYF | TGTGCCAGCAGCTTGGCGGGACAGATAGAGACCCAGTACTTC
TRBJ2-5 | TRBD2 | - | TRBV5-4 | CASSLAGTRGGTQYF | TGTGCCAGCAGCTTGGCCGGGACTAGAGGCGGGACCCAGTACTTC
TRBJ1-4 | - | - | TRBV6-6 | CASSPTAAGSGANEKLFF | TGTGCCAGCAGTCCTACTGCTGCAGGGTCGGGTGCTAATGAAAAACTGTTTTTT
TRBJ2-7 | TRBD1 | - | TRBV5-1 | CASSLDLQGPGEQYF | TGCGCCAGCAGCTTGGACTTACAGGGGCCTGGGGAGCAGTACTTC
TRBJ1-2 | - | - | TRBV4-3 | CASSQDRAAVYGYTF | TGCGCCAGCAGCCAAGATCGCGCCGCCGTCTATGGCTACACCTTC
TRBJ1-1 | - | - | TRBV6-2/TRBV6-3 | CASSLHYTEAFF | TGTGCCAGCAGTTTACATTACACTGAAGCTTTCTTT
TRBJ1-1 | - | - | TRBV25-1 | CASSEEVNTEAFF | TGTGCCAGCAGTGAGGAGGTGAACACTGAAGCTTTCTTT
TRBJ1-2 | TRBD1 | - | TRBV7-2 | CASSSGPGQGAGNYGYTF | TGTGCCAGCAGCTCGGGTCCGGGACAGGGGGCGGGAAACTATGGCTACACCTTC
TRBJ2-3 | TRBD2 | few | TRBV6-6 | CASSKLAGGPYLVGTDTQYF | TGTGCCAGCAGCAAACTAGCGGGAGGGCCCTACCTAGTGGGCACAGATACGCAGTATTTT
TRBJ1-6 | TRBD1 | - | TRBV5-6 | CASSAGQGNSPLHF | TGTGCCAGCAGCGCCGGACAGGGTAATTCACCCCTCCACTTT
TRBJ1-4 | - | - | TRBV23-1 | CASSQSAWPATNEKLFF | TGCGCCAGCAGTCAAAGCGCTTGGCCAGCAACTAATGAAAAACTGTTTTTT
TRBJ2-7 | - | few | TRBV5-4 | CASTPSEGRYEQYF | TGTGCCAGCACCCCTTCGGAGGGCCGTTACGAGCAGTACTTC
TRBJ1-5 | TRBD1 | few | TRBV7-2 | CASSLRQGQPQHF | TGTGCCAGCAGCCTTAGACAGGGACAGCCCCAGCATTTT
TRBJ2-1 | - | - | TRBV12-3/TRBV12-4 | CASSFGGAQQFF | TGTGCCAGCAGTTTTGGGGGGGCGCAGCAGTTCTTC
TRBJ2-5 | TRBD2 | - | TRBV9 | CASSSQWGSGRGQETQYF | TGTGCCAGCAGCTCACAGTGGGGAAGCGGGAGAGGACAAGAGACCCAGTACTTC
TRBJ2-7 | - | - | TRBV6-5 | CASSYSNQLTYEQYF | TGTGCCAGCAGTTACTCGAATCAGTTGACCTACGAGCAGTACTTC
TRBJ2-3 | TRBD1 | - | TRBV18 | CASGRQGVDTQYF | TGTGCCAGCGGACGACAGGGGGTAGATACGCAGTATTTT
TRBJ2-7 | TRBD1 | - | TRBV7-6 | CASSLVRDSREQYF | TGTGCCAGCAGCTTAGTCCGGGACAGCCGCGAGCAGTACTTC
TRBJ2-5 | - | - | TRBV3-1/TRBV3-2 | CASSPAVGVGTQYF | TGTGCCAGCAGCCCAGCGGTCGGCGTGGGGACCCAGTACTTC